This TCR beta chain was sequenced in a study of T cell responses to AZD1222 COVID-19 vaccine. The germline V gene has CDR1 MDHEN and CDR2 SYDVKM. Between the trimmed V and J ends, which lost 8 bases and 1 base, there was a span of 9 bases. CDR3 size: 12 residues. Second-dose intervals of approximately 4 or approximately 12 weeks were pooled. Remarks on this clone: Its target is not known.

Study-level results: Donors were mostly white British, more females; clonal diversity possibly underestimated. With two AZD1222 doses given, Spike-specific TCR breadth and depth both rose.

Method: immunoSEQ multiplex PCR; TCRdb's copy keeps in-frame clones and lacks some. The sample has nearly 110,000 clones, about 90% seen once. J is TRBJ2-7 and V is TRBV28, with D maybe TRBD1 (5 bases). The sequencing used peripheral blood, collected 28 days after the second AZD1222 dose. The clonotype comes from an adult who received the AZD1222 COVID-19 vaccine. For the CDR3, the DNA is TGTGCCAGCTCGGACACTTCCTACGAGCAGTACTTC. Its protein product is CASSDTSYEQYF.